Listed below are T cell receptor beta chains from one sample, sequenced in a study of early T cells in non-severe SARS-CoV-2 infection. TCRdb itself ran the 5' RACE reads through MiXCR, one entry per CDR3 protein. The sample carries roughly 69,000 distinct CDR3 sequences, around a tenth recorded once. The sequenced sample consisted of whole blood. The receptor set was obtained from an adult who was a healthcare worker with PCR-confirmed SARS-CoV-2 infection or an uninfected control (not recorded which). CDR3s include the opening cysteine and the closing phenylalanine or tryptophan. The order of the fields is J gene, V gene, D gene, clone size, CDR3 protein, CDR3 DNA. A D gene is named only where the DNA matches it firmly. The size entry is marked missing in some rows and otherwise reads once, few, many or a size class.

>TRBJ1-5|TRBV2|-|-
CASSDQAMTHF
TGTGCCAGCAGTGATCAGGCTATGACCCATTTT
>TRBJ2-7|TRBV7-6|-|many
CASSSLTRANSYEQYF
TGTGCCAGCAGCTCCCTGACCCGGGCGAACTCCTACGAGCAGTACTTC
>TRBJ2-3|TRBV27|TRBD2|few
CASSPGWWLAGDGADTQYF
TGTGCCAGCAGTCCCGGGTGGTGGCTAGCGGGAGATGGAGCAGATACGCAGTATTTT
>TRBJ2-1|TRBV20-1|TRBD2|-
CSVMTSGTYNEQFF
TGCAGTGTTATGACTAGCGGTACTTACAATGAGCAGTTCTTC
>TRBJ2-7|TRBV20-1|-|-
CSATSGLGLEQYF
TGCAGTGCTACTTCAGGGCTAGGTCTCGAGCAGTACTTC
>TRBJ2-3|TRBV20-1|-|many
CSAKVEPDTQYF
TGCAGTGCTAAGGTTGAGCCCGATACGCAGTATTTT
>TRBJ2-6|TRBV7-9|-|few
CASSLHRGSGANVLTF
TGTGCCAGCAGCTTGCACCGGGGCTCTGGGGCCAACGTCCTGACTTTC
>TRBJ1-1|TRBV2|-|many
CASNDRDRSGTEAFF
TGTGCCAGCAATGATCGGGATAGGAGTGGAACTGAAGCTTTCTTT
>TRBJ2-2|TRBV5-6|-|few
CASSLGTENTGELFF
TGTGCCAGCAGCTTGGGAACAGAGAACACCGGGGAGCTGTTTTTT
>TRBJ2-1|TRBV20-1|TRBD2|many
CSASRSGGQFF
TGCAGTGCTAGCCGCAGCGGGGGACAGTTCTTC
>TRBJ1-2|TRBV20-1|-|-
CSAAGQRHGYTF
TGCAGTGCTGCTGGACAGCGACATGGCTACACCTTC
>TRBJ2-1|TRBV7-3|-|many
CASSLHSGVRNEQFF
TGTGCCAGCAGCTTACATTCGGGAGTGAGGAATGAGCAGTTCTTC
>TRBJ1-6|TRBV5-1|-|many
CASSSRGDYNSPLHF
TGCGCCAGCAGCTCACGCGGGGACTATAATTCACCCCTCCACTTT
>TRBJ1-2|TRBV10-3|TRBD1|few
CAIGPGQETYGYTF
TGTGCCATCGGGCCGGGACAGGAGACCTATGGCTACACCTTC
>TRBJ1-1|TRBV6-1|-|few
CASSEWTPNTEAFF
TGTGCCAGCAGTGAATGGACACCGAACACTGAAGCTTTCTTT
>TRBJ1-2|TRBV9|TRBD1|few
CASLGQGINYGYTF
TGTGCCAGCCTGGGACAGGGGATAAACTATGGCTACACCTTC
>TRBJ2-5|TRBV9|TRBD2|many
CASSVDGRASETQYF
TGTGCCAGCAGCGTAGACGGGAGGGCCTCAGAGACCCAGTACTTC
>TRBJ1-1|TRBV12-3/TRBV12-4|-|-
CASSAFKTFF
TGTGCCAGCAGCGCCTTTAAAACTTTCTTT
>TRBJ2-7|TRBV5-1|-|many
CASSLGLDYEQYF
TGCGCCAGCAGCTTGGGCCTCGACTACGAGCAGTACTTC
>TRBJ2-7|TRBV7-9|TRBD2|-
CASSLALETSGYEQYF
TGTGCCAGCAGCTTAGCGCTCGAGACTAGCGGATACGAGCAGTACTTC
>TRBJ1-1|TRBV7-3|TRBD1|few
CASSLHIPFKGAPNTEAFF
TGTGCCAGCAGCTTACACATCCCCTTTAAGGGGGCGCCGAACACTGAAGCTTTCTTT
>TRBJ2-3|TRBV12-3/TRBV12-4|TRBD2|-
CASSLIAGDSTDTQYF
TGTGCCAGCAGTTTAATTGCGGGGGATAGCACAGATACGCAGTATTTT